One sample yielded the 3 T cell receptor beta chains listed below, sequenced in a study of cytomegalovirus exposure and HLA in healthy donors. Primers for the PCR totalled 60 Vbeta and 13 Jbeta. The assay was immunoSEQ multiplex PCR, and TCRdb's table has in-frame clones only and misses some. The sample holds some 87,000 clones, around four fifths seen once. The sample taken for sequencing was PBMCs. These receptors originate from a man aged 45 to 65 in good health and CMV-seropositive.

This chain links TRBV4-2 with TRBJ1-6; D gene unclear. The V end was cut by 0 bases, the J end by 13 bases, with 10 bases between. The CDR3 has 13 amino acids. CDR1 is LGHNA, CDR2 YNFKEQ, per germline. The chain's CDR3 is CASSQEKAGPLHF. CDR3 DNA sequence: TGTGCCAGCAGCCAAGAAAAAGCGGGTCCCCTCCACTTT.

The rearrangement uses TRBV9 and TRBJ1-1; D may be TRBD1 (6 bases). The V end was cut by 0 bases, the J end by 8 bases, with 11 bases between. CDR3 length equals 13 residues. The germline V gene has CDR1 SGDLS and CDR2 YYNGEE. In nucleotides, the CDR3 is TGTGCCAGCAGCGTAGCCCCCACAGGGGAAGCTTTCTTT. Translating it yields CASSVAPTGEAFF.

The chain has TRBV7-9 and TRBJ2-1; 9 bases are a match to TRBD2. Germline V gives CDR1 SEHNR, CDR2 FQNEAQ (reference sequence). The V and J ends lost 2 bases and 4 bases, in that order; junction bases with no gene match: 6. CDR3 length equals 16 residues. The CDR3 DNA follows: TGTGCCAGCAGCTTATCAGCGGGGGGCTCATACAATGAGCAGTTCTTC. Translating it yields CASSLSAGGSYNEQFF.